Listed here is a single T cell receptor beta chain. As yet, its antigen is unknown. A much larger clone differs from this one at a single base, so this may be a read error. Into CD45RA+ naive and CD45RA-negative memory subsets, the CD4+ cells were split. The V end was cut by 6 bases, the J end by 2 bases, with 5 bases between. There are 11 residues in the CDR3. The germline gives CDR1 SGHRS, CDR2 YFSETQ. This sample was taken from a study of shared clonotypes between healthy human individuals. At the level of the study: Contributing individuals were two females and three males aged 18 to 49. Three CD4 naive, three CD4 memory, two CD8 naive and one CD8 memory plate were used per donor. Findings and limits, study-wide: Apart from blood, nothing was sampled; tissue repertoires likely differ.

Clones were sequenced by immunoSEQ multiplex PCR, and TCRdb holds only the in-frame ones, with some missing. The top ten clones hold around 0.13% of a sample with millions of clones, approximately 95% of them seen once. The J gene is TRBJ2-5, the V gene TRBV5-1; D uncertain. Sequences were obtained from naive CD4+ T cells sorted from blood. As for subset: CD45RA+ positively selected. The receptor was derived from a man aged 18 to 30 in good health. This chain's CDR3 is CASTLQETQYF. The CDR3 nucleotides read TGCGCCAGCACCTTACAAGAGACCCAGTACTTC.